These T cell receptor beta chains were read from a single sample in a study of T cells after yellow fever vaccination. TCRdb ran MiXCR on the 5' RACE reads and lists one entry per CDR3 protein. This sample has 200,000 to 250,000 distinct CDR3 sequences; 3% to 4% occur once, and the top ten carry about 3.3%. This material consisted of CD4+ T cells sorted from PBMCs, taken 10 days after the yellow fever booster vaccination. All receptors come from a man between 18 and 29 years old who received the YFV17D yellow fever vaccine. The CDR3 runs from the conserved cysteine through the conserved F or W. D genes are given only for firm matches. Only some rows state a clone size, as once, few, many or a class for expanded clones.

v_call	j_call	clone_size	d_call	cdr3_aa	cdr3_nt
TRBV10-3	TRBJ1-2	many	TRBD1	CAILQGASGYTF	TGTGCCATCCTACAGGGGGCAAGTGGCTACACCTTC
TRBV7-9	TRBJ1-4	many	-	CASTQLSSVSEKLFF	TGTGCCAGCACCCAACTTTCCAGTGTTTCTGAAAAACTGTTTTTT
TRBV27	TRBJ1-1	few	-	CASRKFEGTEAFF	TGTGCCAGCAGAAAGTTCGAAGGAACTGAAGCTTTCTTT
TRBV7-2	TRBJ1-5	few	-	CASSLQIGAGNQPQHF	TGTGCCAGCAGCTTACAGATAGGGGCGGGCAATCAGCCCCAGCATTTT
TRBV10-3	TRBJ2-7	many	TRBD1	CATALAGGDEQYF	TGTGCCACCGCGTTGGCAGGGGGCGACGAGCAGTACTTC
TRBV7-3	TRBJ2-3	many	TRBD1	CASRSGTGADTQYF	TGTGCCAGCAGATCCGGGACAGGAGCAGATACGCAGTATTTT
TRBV3-1	TRBJ1-2	many	-	CASSQPLRGSSYGYTF	TGTGCCAGCAGTCAGCCTCTCAGGGGTTCCTCGTATGGCTACACCTTC
TRBV14	TRBJ2-7	few	-	CASSRMTAYSYEQYF	TGTGCCAGCAGCCGAATGACAGCCTACTCCTACGAGCAGTACTTC
TRBV5-1	TRBJ2-3	few	TRBD2	CASRSSSGLSTDTQYF	TGCGCCAGCAGGAGCTCTAGCGGGCTCAGCACAGATACGCAGTATTTT
TRBV7-2	TRBJ2-4	many	-	CASSLRAGLTKNIQYF	TGTGCCAGCAGCTTGAGGGCCGGGTTAACCAAAAACATTCAGTACTTC
TRBV5-1	TRBJ2-4	few	TRBD1	CASSLATGTGGPKNIQYF	TGCGCCAGCAGCTTGGCCACTGGGACAGGGGGCCCCAAAAACATTCAGTACTTC
TRBV5-5	TRBJ1-5	many	-	CASSLAFGYSNQPQHF	TGTGCCAGCAGCTTGGCCTTCGGATATAGCAATCAGCCCCAGCATTTT
TRBV6-2/TRBV6-3	TRBJ1-1	many	TRBD1	CAIRGDRGRMNTEAFF	TGTGCCATCCGGGGGGACAGGGGGAGGATGAACACTGAAGCTTTCTTT
TRBV9	TRBJ2-3	many	-	CASSVRSSGLQGGDTQYF	TGTGCCAGCAGCGTCCGTTCTAGCGGACTTCAGGGGGGGGATACGCAGTATTTT
TRBV3-1	TRBJ1-5	-	-	CASSQAEQPQHF	TGTGCCAGCAGCCAAGCTGAGCAGCCCCAGCATTTT
TRBV6-6	TRBJ1-4	many	-	CASRGGGAEKLFF	TGTGCCAGCAGGGGCGGCGGGGCTGAAAAACTGTTTTTT
TRBV5-6	TRBJ2-3	-	-	CASSFQGWGTDTQYF	TGTGCCAGCAGCTTTCAGGGGTGGGGCACAGATACGCAGTATTTT
TRBV27	TRBJ1-1	few	-	CASSKGEGMNTEAFF	TGTGCCAGCAGTAAGGGTGAGGGGATGAACACTGAAGCTTTCTTT
TRBV20-1	TRBJ2-3	-	TRBD2	CSATSSTSGTSDTQYF	TGCAGTGCTACTTCCTCGACTAGCGGAACCTCAGATACGCAGTATTTT
TRBV11-2	TRBJ1-2	many	-	CASSSENYGYTF	TGTGCCAGCAGCTCGGAGAACTATGGCTACACCTTC
TRBV7-2	TRBJ1-4	-	-	CASSLAGNRGEKLFF	TGTGCCAGCAGCTTAGCCGGGAATAGGGGTGAAAAACTGTTTTTT
TRBV20-1	TRBJ1-5	few	-	CSAGGTYSNQPQHF	TGCAGTGCCGGGGGGACATACAGCAATCAGCCCCAGCATTTT
TRBV12-3/TRBV12-4	TRBJ2-7	many	-	CASSLQGSAYEQYF	TGTGCCAGCAGTTTACAGGGGTCAGCCTACGAGCAGTACTTC
TRBV5-1	TRBJ2-7	many	-	CASSLETASYEQYF	TGCGCCAGCAGCTTGGAGACTGCCTCCTACGAGCAGTACTTC
TRBV4-3	TRBJ1-1	many	TRBD1	CASSRIRTGGLNTEAFF	TGCGCCAGCAGCCGAATAAGGACAGGGGGCCTGAACACTGAAGCTTTCTTT
TRBV6-6	TRBJ1-5	-	-	CASSYWGLGQPQHF	TGTGCCAGCAGTTACTGGGGACTGGGGCAGCCCCAGCATTTT
TRBV30	TRBJ2-3	-	TRBD2	CAWSVWAGGSTDTQYF	TGTGCCTGGAGTGTGTGGGCGGGGGGGAGCACAGATACGCAGTATTTT
TRBV2	TRBJ1-1	few	-	CASSEVYWAAEAFF	TGTGCCAGCAGTGAAGTTTATTGGGCCGCTGAAGCTTTCTTT
TRBV7-6	TRBJ2-1	many	-	CASSPGGGSYNEQFF	TGTGCCAGCAGCCCAGGAGGGGGGTCCTACAATGAGCAGTTCTTC